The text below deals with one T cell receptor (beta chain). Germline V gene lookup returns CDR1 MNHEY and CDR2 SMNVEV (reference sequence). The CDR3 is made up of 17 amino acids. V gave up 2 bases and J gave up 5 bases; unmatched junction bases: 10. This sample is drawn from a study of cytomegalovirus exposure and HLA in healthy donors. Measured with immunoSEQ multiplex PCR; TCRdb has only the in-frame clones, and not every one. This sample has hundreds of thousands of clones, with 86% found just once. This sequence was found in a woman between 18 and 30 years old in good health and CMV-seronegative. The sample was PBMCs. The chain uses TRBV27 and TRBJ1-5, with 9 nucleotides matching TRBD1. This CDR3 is CASSLTNSGTGYQPQHF. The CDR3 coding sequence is TGTGCCAGCAGTTTAACAAATTCCGGGACAGGGTATCAGCCCCAGCATTTT.